This T cell receptor (beta chain) was captured by sequencing in a study of blood T cell repertoires in COVID-19. Generated by immunoSEQ multiplex PCR, the TCRdb table keeps only in-frame clones and is missing some. The table includes roughly 63,000 clones, roughly 85% detected once. CDR1 SQVTM and CDR2 ANQGSEA come from the germline V gene. The CDR3 is 12 amino acids. V lost 4 bases to trimming and J lost 8 bases, with 14 bases between them. The chain combines TRBV29-1 with TRBJ1-2, with a tentative D call TRBD1 (6 bases). The material sequenced was peripheral blood. The sequence was collected from a human donor in a cohort sampled during active COVID-19. Here the CDR3 DNA reads TGCAGCGTTGGAGGGGGACGGGCAGGCTACACCTTC. Protein: CSVGGGRAGYTF.